This entry features one TCR beta chain sequence. No antigen is known for it. The record originates from a study of OX40 agonist ivuxolimab in advanced cancers. As for the study in general: In this trial design, patients received ivuxolimab intravenously at 0.01 to 10 mg/kg every 2 weeks. Those enrolled were approximately 83% male, with a mean age of about 60 years and ages from 23 to 79. Patients assigned to dose escalation were diagnosed with hepatocellular carcinoma, melanoma, renal cell or head and neck cancer. Study observations and caveats: Compared with CD4+, CD8+ T cells on average had more expanded clones.

V shed 5 bases and J 7 bases; nucleotides not matched to a gene: 11. The CDR3 consists of 14 residues. Per the germline V gene, CDR1 is SEHNR and CDR2 is FQNEAQ (reference sequence). Measured with immunoSEQ multiplex PCR; TCRdb has only the in-frame clones, and not every one. Among some 10,000 clones listed, roughly nine tenths were seen once. V and J are TRBV7-9 and TRBJ2-7, with 7 bases matching TRBD1. The input for sequencing was CD4+ or CD8+ T cells sorted from blood, taken in a trial of the OX40 agonist ivuxolimab. This sequence was found in an adult with an advanced solid tumor such as melanoma, head and neck, liver or kidney cancer. The chain's CDR3 is CASSPSTGYKEQYF. CDR3 nucleotides: TGTGCCAGCAGCCCGTCGACAGGGTACAAGGAGCAGTACTTC.